Included here is one T cell receptor beta chain sequence, with context. It lacks a known antigen. It has no much larger one-base neighbor in the sample; base qualities were not kept. Healthy HIV-negative adults with no recently reported acute infections or vaccinations were included as donors. All donors were Caucasian adults living in Nashville, Tennessee, USA. Magnetic negative selection was used to enrich CD4+ T cells, after which naive cells were positively selected on CD45RA and the negative fraction became the memory subset. After blood collection by leukapheresis, PBMCs were isolated using Ficoll-Histopaque density gradient centrifugation and then cryopreserved in the vapor phase of liquid nitrogen. Analytical flow cytometry was used to check the purity and quantity of each magnetically sorted T cell population. Genomic DNA was isolated from every sorted fraction and measured by UV absorbance on a Nanodrop 2000c.

Using the deep immunoSEQ assay, multiplex PCR amplified TCR CDR3 regions from genomic DNA. Extracted genomic DNA from each cell subset was spread evenly across all wells of several immunoSEQ 96-well plates, with each plate serving as a replicate. For sorted subsets, each replicate PCR was loaded with roughly 0.2 ug genomic DNA, equivalent to approximately 27,000 T cell genomes. Purified libraries were quantified with a Qubit 3.0 fluorometer, sized on a Bioanalyzer 2100, and re-quantified with the KAPA Library Quantification kit. Every immunoSEQ 96-well plate was sequenced on a separate single-read 150-cycle Illumina NextSeq 550 flow cell. In the authors' own workflow: The immunoSEQ output contained only junctional sequences without quality scores, so filtering could not match that applied to full-length reads. Sequences were annotated with PyIR, a Python wrapper for IgBLAST v1.9, and V/J genes and CDR3 were assigned using IMGT germline references. Reads were filtered out if the reads had weak V/J assignments (E-value above 1e-6), no CDR3, stop codons, out-of-frame junctions, or ambiguous translated residues. V3J clonotypes were defined by identical inferred V gene, J gene, and CDR3 amino acid sequence. Percentage overlap between repertoires was calculated by dividing the number of shared unique clonotypes by the size of the smaller repertoire. RTK rarefaction, the Chao1 estimator, and Recon v2.1 estimates of unobserved clonotypes were used to assess repertoire richness. Generation probabilities were computed with OLGA for all TCRbeta clonotypes obtained by the gDNA method from several donors. TCRdb re-hosts the immuneACCESS table, in-frame sequences only. Its copies lack some clones; in the studies checked, an unresolved V gene accounts for under half of them, and the cause for the rest is not known. V and J calls and clone size are copied from that table; D and trimming were computed from the DNA. The table for this sample lists roughly 2.4 million clones; almost 96% of them were counted only once. In total, the top ten clones hold around 0.13% of the sample.

The sample is drawn from a study of shared clonotypes between healthy human individuals (dated by TCRdb to about 2020). As for the study more broadly: The cohort included a few men and a couple of women between 18 and 49 years of age. For each donor, CD4 naive and CD4 memory were each given three plates, CD8 naive was given two plates, and CD8 memory was given one plate. Blood TCR repertoires of a handful of healthy adults were deeply sequenced to estimate repertoire size and the extent of clonotype sharing between individuals. To increase sequencing depth and limit assay-specific biases, TCR repertoire library preparation and sequencing were carried out by different laboratories using diverse techniques. Between about 0.8 and 8.9 billion PBMCs per donor were obtained by leukapheresis. Study-level results and caveats: Incomplete sequencing was indicated by rarefaction of sorted-subset datasets, despite the large sequencing depth. Compared with non-shared clonotypes, clonotypes shared by all four sorted-subset donors had higher generation probabilities. Sampling was restricted to blood, and TCR repertoires in tissues likely differ from the TCR repertoires found in blood. Estimated clonotype richness was generally larger for naive than for memory subsets. The genetic and exposure-history diversity represented was limited by the small number of donors. When a few donors were compared, the shared fraction of clonotypes was 5% to 6.5% for naive CD4, 3.5% for naive CD8, about 2.5% for memory CD4, and roughly 0.4% for memory CD8. Pairwise subsampling indicated that sequencing depth was expected to affect the degree of clonotype sharing among donors.

Sequencing was performed on naive CD4+ T cells sorted from blood. The cell subset or site label for this specimen denotes: CD45RA+ positively selected. The clonotype was recovered from a man between 18 and 29 years old in good health.

In nucleotides, the sequence is TGTGCCAGCAGCTTGCCTGGGACAGGGGGAAACACCATATATTTT. Its translation reads: CASSLPGTGGNTIYF. Recombination connected TRBV5-4 to TRBJ1-3; 9 bases in the junction line up with TRBD1. Trimming removed 1 base from V and 4 bases from J; the gene matches leave 3 bases unexplained. From the cysteine through the phenylalanine, the CDR3 covers 15 amino acids. Only CDR3 DNA is held: 45 bases, read in frame from base 1. The CDR1 and CDR2 encoded by the germline V gene (reference sequence) are SGHNT and YYREEE. With the rest looked up from the reference TRBV5-4 and TRBJ1-3 genes rather than sequenced, the full variable domain is ETGVTQSPTHLIKTRGQQVTLRCSSQSGHNTVSWYQQALGQGPQFIFQYYREEENGRGNFPPRFSGLQFPNYSSELNVNALELDDSALYLCASSLPGTGGNTIYFGEGSWLTVV.